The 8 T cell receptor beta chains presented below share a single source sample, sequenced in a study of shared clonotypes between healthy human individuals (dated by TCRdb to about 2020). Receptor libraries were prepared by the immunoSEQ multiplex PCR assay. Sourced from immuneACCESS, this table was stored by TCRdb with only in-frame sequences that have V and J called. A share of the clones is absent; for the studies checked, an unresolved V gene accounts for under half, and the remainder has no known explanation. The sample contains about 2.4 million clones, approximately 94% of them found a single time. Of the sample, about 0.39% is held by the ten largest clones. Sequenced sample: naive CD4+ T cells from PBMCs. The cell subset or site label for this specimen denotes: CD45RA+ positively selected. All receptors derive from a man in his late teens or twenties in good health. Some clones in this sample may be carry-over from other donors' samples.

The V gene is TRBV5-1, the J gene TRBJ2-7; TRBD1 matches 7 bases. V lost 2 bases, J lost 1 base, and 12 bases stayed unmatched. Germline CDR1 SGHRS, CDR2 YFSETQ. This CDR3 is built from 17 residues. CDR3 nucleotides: TGCGCCAGCAGCTTCCTCTTAAGACAGGGTAAGTCCTACGAGCAGTACTTC. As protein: CASSFLLRQGKSYEQYF.

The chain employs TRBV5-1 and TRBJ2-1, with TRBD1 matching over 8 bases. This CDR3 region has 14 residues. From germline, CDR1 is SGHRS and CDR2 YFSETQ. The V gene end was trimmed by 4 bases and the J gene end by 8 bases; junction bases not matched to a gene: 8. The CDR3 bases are TGCGCCAGCAGCATGACAGGGGCTCTTGATGAGCAGTTCTTC. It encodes CASSMTGALDEQFF. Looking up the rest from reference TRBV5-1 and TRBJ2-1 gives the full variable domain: KAGVTQTPRYLIKTRGQQVTLSCSPISGHRSVSWYQQTPGQGLQFLFEYFSETQRNKGNFPGRFSGRQFSNSRSEMNVSTLELGDSALYLCASSMTGALDEQFFGPGTRLTVL.

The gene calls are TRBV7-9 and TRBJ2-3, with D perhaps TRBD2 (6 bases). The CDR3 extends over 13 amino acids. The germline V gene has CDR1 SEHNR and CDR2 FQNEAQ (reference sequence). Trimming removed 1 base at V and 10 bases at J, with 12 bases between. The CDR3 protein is CASSLGPGLAQYF. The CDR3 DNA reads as TGTGCCAGCAGCTTAGGTCCGGGACTGGCGCAGTATTTT. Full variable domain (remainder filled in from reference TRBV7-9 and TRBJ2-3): DTGVSQNPRHKITKRGQNVTFRCDPISEHNRLYWYRQTLGQGPEFLTYFQNEAQLEKSRLLSDRFSAERPKGSFSTLEIQRTEQGDSAMYLCASSLGPGLAQYFGPGTRLTVL.

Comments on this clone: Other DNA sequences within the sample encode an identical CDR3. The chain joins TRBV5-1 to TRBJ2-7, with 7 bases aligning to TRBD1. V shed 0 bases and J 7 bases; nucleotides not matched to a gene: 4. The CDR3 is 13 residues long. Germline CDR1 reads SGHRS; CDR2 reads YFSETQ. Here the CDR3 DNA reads TGCGCCAGCAGCTTGGGACAGGGTCGGGAGCAGTACTTC. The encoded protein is CASSLGQGREQYF.

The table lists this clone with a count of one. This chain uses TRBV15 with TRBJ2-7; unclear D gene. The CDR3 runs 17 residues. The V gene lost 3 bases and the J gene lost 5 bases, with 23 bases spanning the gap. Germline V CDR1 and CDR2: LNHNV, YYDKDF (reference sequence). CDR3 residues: CATSRAPYGLGGDEQYF. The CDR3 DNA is TGTGCCACCAGCAGGGCCCCTTATGGGCTGGGTGGTGACGAGCAGTACTTC.

The DNA for the CDR3 is TGTGCCAGTTGGCCGGGACACCTAACAAGGGGCTATGGCTACACCTTC. Protein sequence: CASWPGHLTRGYGYTF. The chain joins TRBV19 to TRBJ1-2; a possible D gene is TRBD1 (6 bases). CDR1 and CDR2 (germline): LNHDA, SQIVND (reference sequence). The CDR3 spans 16 residues. Trimming removed 8 bases from V and 4 bases from J, with 23 bases in between.

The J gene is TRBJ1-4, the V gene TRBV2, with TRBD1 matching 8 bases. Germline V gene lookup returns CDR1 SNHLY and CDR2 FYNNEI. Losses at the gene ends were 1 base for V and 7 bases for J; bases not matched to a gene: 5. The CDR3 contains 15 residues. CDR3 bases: TGTGCCAGCAGTGAAGGACAGGGGTATGGTGAAAAACTGTTTTTT. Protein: CASSEGQGYGEKLFF.

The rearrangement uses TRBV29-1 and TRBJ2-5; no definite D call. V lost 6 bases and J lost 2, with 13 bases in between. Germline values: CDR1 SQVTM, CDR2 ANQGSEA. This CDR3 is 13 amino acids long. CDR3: CSVEKTSQETQYF. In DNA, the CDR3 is TGCAGCGTGGAAAAGACGAGTCAAGAGACCCAGTACTTC. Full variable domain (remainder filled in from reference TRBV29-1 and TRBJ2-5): SAVISQKPSRDICQRGTSLTIQCQVDSQVTMMFWYRQQPGQSLTLIATANQGSEATYESGFVIDKFPISRPNLTFSTLTVSNMSPEDSSIYLCSVEKTSQETQYFGPGTRLLVL.